This T cell receptor (beta chain) appears in the sequencing data of a study of T cell repertoires in cytomegalovirus infection. Study context: Public TCR beta signatures marked donors with CMV infection and the matching HLA.

TCRdb reprocessed the reads with MiXCR, giving one entry per CDR3 protein. The repertoire holds some 150,000 distinct CDR3 sequences, with 6.5% as singletons. The table lists this clonotype with many counts. Antigen specificity is unknown. Unmatched junction bases numbered 2, after V lost 6 bases and J lost 8 bases. Germline CDR1 SEHNR, CDR2 FQNEAQ (reference sequence). This CDR3 region has 13 residues. Whole-study results and caveats: CMV-specific TCR beta clonotypes restricted by HLA-C dominated the ex vivo response.

The source material was PBMCs. This clonotype originated in a human donor in good health (CMV status not recorded). Some clones in this sample may be carry-over from other donors' samples. The chain joins TRBV7-9 to TRBJ1-6; the match to TRBD1 covers 9 bases. CDR3 in DNA: TGTGCCAGCAGGGGGACAGGGCATTCACCCCTCCACTTT. Translated: CASRGTGHSPLHF.